This is a list of T cell receptor beta chains from one sample in a study of vaccination and CD4 T cells after COVID-19. These receptors' antigens are unknown. A single record per CDR3 protein comes from TCRdb applying MiXCR to the PCR reads. The table lists about 25,000 distinct CDR3 sequences, under 55% of them singletons, with around 7.2% in the top ten. Sequencing was carried out using CD4+ T cells from blood, cultured in vitro. These receptors all stem from a human donor who had recovered from COVID-19. CDR3s include the opening cysteine and the closing phenylalanine or tryptophan. D genes are given only for firm matches. Only some rows state a clone size, as once, few, many or a class for expanded clones.

d_gene | j_gene | abundance | v_gene | CDR3aa | CDR3nt
- | TRBJ1-5 | - | TRBV28 | CASSFGTFQPQHF | TGTGCCAGCAGTTTCGGGACATTTCAGCCCCAGCATTTT
- | TRBJ2-4 | - | TRBV7-2 | CASSRLSTGRQYF | TGTGCCAGCAGTCGGCTCTCCACGGGCCGCCAGTACTTC
TRBD2 | TRBJ2-3 | - | TRBV7-6 | CASSLTSGRDTDTQYF | TGTGCCAGCAGCTTAACTAGCGGGAGGGACACAGATACGCAGTATTTT
TRBD2 | TRBJ2-5 | few | TRBV11-1 | CASSSAGRALETQYF | TGTGCCAGCAGCTCCGCCGGGAGGGCCCTGGAGACCCAGTACTTC
TRBD2 | TRBJ2-1 | once | TRBV5-1 | CASSRTSGGAGEQFF | TGCGCCAGCAGCAGGACTAGCGGGGGGGCTGGTGAGCAGTTCTTC
TRBD2 | TRBJ2-7 | few | TRBV10-3 | CAISENWASGSYEQYF | TGTGCCATCAGTGAGAATTGGGCTAGCGGGTCCTACGAGCAGTACTTC
- | TRBJ1-1 | - | TRBV6-4 | CASSDSDRGTEAFF | TGTGCCAGCAGTGACTCTGATCGGGGAACTGAAGCTTTCTTT
- | TRBJ2-3 | - | TRBV20-1 | CSARVGTGVADTQYF | TGCAGTGCTAGAGTTGGGACGGGAGTAGCAGATACGCAGTATTTT
- | TRBJ1-2 | - | TRBV5-1 | CASSLEVQTYGYTF | TGCGCCAGCAGCTTAGAGGTACAGACCTATGGCTACACCTTC
- | TRBJ2-1 | - | TRBV20-1 | CSVETVEQFF | TGCAGTGTCGAGACAGTGGAACAGTTCTTC
- | TRBJ2-7 | few | TRBV6-2/TRBV6-3 | CASKRTDFTYEQYF | TGTGCCAGCAAGCGGACAGACTTTACCTACGAGCAGTACTTC
TRBD1 | TRBJ1-2 | few | TRBV19 | CASGQGANYGYTF | TGTGCCTCCGGACAGGGGGCTAACTATGGCTACACCTTC
- | TRBJ2-3 | - | TRBV27 | CASSLRARFTDTQYF | TGTGCCAGCAGTTTACGGGCCCGTTTCACAGATACGCAGTATTTT
- | TRBJ2-5 | - | TRBV28 | CASEGDSAPQYF | TGTGCCAGCGAGGGAGACAGTGCGCCCCAGTACTTC
- | TRBJ1-6 | few | TRBV6-5 | CASSYQGPGGSYNSPLHF | TGTGCCAGCAGTTACCAGGGCCCCGGCGGATCCTATAATTCACCCCTCCACTTT
- | TRBJ1-4 | - | TRBV20-1 | CSAPGPTNEKLFF | TGCAGTGCACCGGGGCCAACTAATGAAAAACTGTTTTTT
- | TRBJ2-1 | - | TRBV29-1 | CSVGQGGNEQFF | TGCAGCGTTGGACAGGGAGGCAATGAGCAGTTCTTC
- | TRBJ2-3 | - | TRBV7-9 | CASSLRLSSNQDTQYF | TGTGCCAGCAGCTTACGCTTATCCAGTAATCAAGATACGCAGTATTTT
- | TRBJ1-5 | - | TRBV2 | CATRPDSISNQPQHF | TGTGCCACACGACCGGACAGTATCAGCAATCAGCCCCAGCATTTT
TRBD1 | TRBJ1-5 | - | TRBV4-1 | CASSQDRDREDQPQHF | TGCGCCAGCAGCCAAGACCGGGACAGGGAGGATCAGCCCCAGCATTTT
- | TRBJ1-1 | - | TRBV7-9 | CASSFEGTGEAFF | TGTGCCAGCAGCTTTGAAGGTACGGGTGAAGCTTTCTTT
TRBD1 | TRBJ1-1 | - | TRBV6-5 | CASSYSRTGGLRTEAFF | TGTGCCAGCAGTTACTCTCGGACAGGCGGCCTGCGAACTGAAGCTTTCTTT
TRBD1 | TRBJ1-6 | medium-sized | TRBV6-1 | CASSPDRGGYNSPLHF | TGTGCCAGCAGTCCAGACAGGGGAGGATATAATTCACCCCTCCACTTT
- | TRBJ2-2 | once | TRBV7-9 | CASTSKNTGELFF | TGTGCCAGCACATCTAAGAACACCGGGGAGCTGTTTTTT
- | TRBJ1-2 | - | TRBV4-2 | CASSQGGQGSRYTF | TGTGCCAGCAGCCAAGGAGGGCAGGGCTCCCGCTACACCTTC
- | TRBJ2-7 | few | TRBV20-1 | CSARRGSLYEQYF | TGCAGTGCTAGGAGAGGCAGTCTTTACGAGCAGTACTTC
- | TRBJ2-5 | - | TRBV20-1 | CSARLDGRGGQEETQYF | TGCAGTGCTAGGCTGGACGGCAGGGGAGGGCAGGAGGAGACCCAGTACTTC
- | TRBJ1-1 | - | TRBV2 | CASTDGLGNTEAFF | TGTGCCAGCACCGACGGCCTGGGGAACACTGAAGCTTTCTTT
TRBD2 | TRBJ2-7 | few | TRBV10-2 | CASSGVTSGYEQYF | TGCGCCAGCAGTGGTGTGACTAGCGGCTACGAGCAGTACTTC
- | TRBJ1-5 | - | TRBV2 | CASSDRGANNQPQHF | TGTGCCAGCAGTGACAGGGGCGCTAACAATCAGCCCCAGCATTTT
- | TRBJ1-4 | - | TRBV20-1 | CSAAGYEKLFF | TGCAGTGCAGCTGGCTATGAAAAACTGTTTTTT
- | TRBJ1-1 | - | TRBV20-1 | CSANRQNTEAFF | TGCAGTGCTAACAGACAGAACACTGAAGCTTTCTTT
- | TRBJ2-1 | few | TRBV11-3 | CASRQVGEQFF | TGTGCCAGCAGACAGGTTGGTGAGCAGTTCTTC
TRBD2 | TRBJ2-1 | - | TRBV6-2/TRBV6-3 | CASNRGGSSYNEQFF | TGTGCCAGCAACCGTGGCGGGAGCTCCTACAATGAGCAGTTCTTC
- | TRBJ1-5 | few | TRBV20-1 | CSASRPTGNQPQHF | TGCAGTGCTAGCCGCCCCACAGGGAATCAGCCCCAGCATTTT
- | TRBJ2-6 | - | TRBV18 | CASSRASGANVLTF | TGTGCCAGCTCACGGGCCTCTGGGGCCAACGTCCTGACTTTC
- | TRBJ1-2 | few | TRBV6-2/TRBV6-3 | CASRWVYGYTF | TGTGCCAGCAGATGGGTCTATGGCTACACCTTC
- | TRBJ1-2 | - | TRBV2 | CASLTSNYGYTF | TGTGCCAGCCTCACCTCTAACTATGGCTACACCTTC
- | TRBJ2-2 | few | TRBV6-1 | CASSRISGELFF | TGTGCCAGCAGCCGGATCTCCGGGGAGCTGTTTTTT
TRBD2 | TRBJ2-1 | - | TRBV20-1 | CSARSTSGRRYNEQFF | TGCAGTGCCCGCTCGACTAGCGGGAGACGCTACAATGAGCAGTTCTTC
TRBD2 | TRBJ2-5 | - | TRBV20-1 | CSACLAGGQQETQYF | TGCAGTGCTTGTCTAGCGGGGGGCCAACAAGAGACCCAGTACTTC
TRBD1 | TRBJ1-5 | - | TRBV20-1 | CSGHTGGHGNQPQHF | TGCAGCGGGCATACAGGGGGACATGGCAATCAGCCCCAGCATTTT
- | TRBJ2-1 | - | TRBV5-4 | CASSLEPGREFF | TGTGCCAGCAGCTTGGAACCGGGACGGGAGTTCTTC
- | TRBJ1-1 | - | TRBV7-2 | CASSARGPVNTEAFF | TGTGCCAGCAGCGCACGAGGTCCGGTTAACACTGAAGCTTTCTTT